Listed below are T cell receptor beta chains from one sample, sequenced in a study of blood T cell repertoires in COVID-19. Libraries were prepared by immunoSEQ multiplex PCR; TCRdb keeps only in-frame clonotypes and omits some of them. The sample has 200,000 to 250,000 clones, about 87% seen once. Sequencing was done on a sample of peripheral blood. Every receptor here comes from a woman aged 30 to 39 with COVID-19, enrolled during active disease. The CDR3 runs from the conserved cysteine through the conserved F or W. Fields, in order: CDR3 protein, CDR3 DNA, clone size, V gene, J gene, D gene. The D gene is left open where the match is weak. Only part of the rows carry a size: once, few, many, or a class if the clone is expanded.

CASSSVGYEQYF	TGTGCCAGCAGCTCAGTCGGGTACGAGCAGTACTTC	NA	TRBV7-9	TRBJ2-7	NA
CASSMAQLAGGVGEQFF	TGTGCCAGTAGTATGGCCCAACTAGCGGGAGGAGTTGGTGAGCAGTTCTTC	NA	TRBV19	TRBJ2-1	TRBD2
CASSLDGRPGVYGYTF	TGTGCCAGCAGCTTAGATGGCAGGCCTGGCGTATATGGCTACACCTTC	NA	TRBV7-6	TRBJ1-2	NA
CASSPGTGQDIQYF	TGTGCCAGCAGCCCAGGGACAGGCCAAGACATTCAGTACTTC	NA	TRBV4-2	TRBJ2-4	TRBD1
CASSIGQGAMNTEAFF	TGTGCCAGTAGTATAGGACAGGGGGCGATGAACACTGAAGCTTTCTTT	once	TRBV19	TRBJ1-1	TRBD1
CASRGAGGREKLFF	TGTGCCAGCAGGGGTGCGGGGGGTCGGGAAAAACTGTTTTTT	NA	TRBV6-5	TRBJ1-4	NA
CAISRQGGDLTDTQYF	TGTGCCATCAGTAGACAGGGAGGCGACCTCACGGATACGCAGTATTTT	NA	TRBV10-3	TRBJ2-3	NA
CASSQGDNSPLHF	TGTGCCAGCAGTCAGGGGGATAATTCACCCCTCCACTTT	NA	TRBV28	TRBJ1-6	TRBD1
CASSTDRGNQPQHF	TGTGCCAGCAGTACGGACAGGGGAAATCAGCCCCAGCATTTT	NA	TRBV28	TRBJ1-5	TRBD1
CASSRDRGDYEQYF	TGTGCCAGTAGCCGGGACAGGGGGGACTACGAGCAGTACTTC	NA	TRBV19	TRBJ2-7	TRBD1
CASSFLGRGVTDTQYF	TGTGCCAGCAGTTTCTTGGGCAGGGGAGTCACAGATACGCAGTATTTT	NA	TRBV28	TRBJ2-3	NA
CASSERADTGELFF	TGTGCCAGCAGTGAGCGGGCAGACACCGGGGAGCTGTTTTTT	NA	TRBV6-1	TRBJ2-2	NA
CASSPGITEAFF	TGTGCCAGCAGCCCGGGTATCACTGAAGCTTTCTTT	NA	TRBV7-9	TRBJ1-1	NA
CASSPGLLRGTEAFF	TGTGCCAGTAGTCCGGGACTTCTTCGCGGAACTGAAGCTTTCTTT	NA	TRBV19	TRBJ1-1	NA
CSASTQQGLSTNEAFF	TGCAGTGCTAGTACCCAACAGGGGTTGAGTACTAATGAAGCTTTCTTT	NA	TRBV20-1	TRBJ1-1	TRBD1
CASSIYPPGTTNEKLFF	TGTGCCAGTAGTATATACCCTCCGGGAACAACTAATGAAAAACTGTTTTTT	NA	TRBV19	TRBJ1-4	NA
CASSMNSPNTEAFF	TGTGCCAGTAGTATGAACAGTCCGAACACTGAAGCTTTCTTT	NA	TRBV19	TRBJ1-1	NA
CASTLLSGSPLHF	TGTGCCAGCACCCTCCTATCGGGTTCACCCCTCCACTTT	NA	TRBV28	TRBJ1-6	NA
CASSDPGQGGGNTIYF	TGTGCCAGCAGTGATCCGGGACAGGGTGGCGGAAACACCATATATTTT	NA	TRBV6-1	TRBJ1-3	TRBD1
CASGLVLGQGDQPQHF	TGTGCTAGTGGTTTGGTACTTGGACAGGGAGATCAGCCCCAGCATTTT	NA	TRBV12-5	TRBJ1-5	TRBD1
CASSPGLADMFNEQFF	TGTGCCAGCAGCCCTGGACTAGCGGACATGTTCAATGAGCAGTTCTTC	NA	TRBV5-4	TRBJ2-1	TRBD2
CASSPTHGTSGRLNEQYF	TGTGCCAGCAGCCCCACCCACGGGACTAGCGGGCGCCTCAACGAGCAGTACTTC	NA	TRBV7-6	TRBJ2-7	TRBD2
CASSTGALLSNQPQHF	TGTGCCAGTAGTACAGGGGCGCTACTTAGCAATCAGCCCCAGCATTTT	NA	TRBV19	TRBJ1-5	NA
CASSDPGQGAEELFF	TGTGCCAGCAGCGACCCGGGACAGGGGGCTGAAGAACTGTTTTTT	NA	TRBV6-5	TRBJ1-4	TRBD1
CASRSIPLNEQFF	TGTGCCAGTAGATCCATCCCACTCAATGAGCAGTTCTTC	few	TRBV19	TRBJ2-1	NA
CASSPPTGSGSTDTQYF	TGTGCCAGCTCACCACCGACAGGGTCTGGGAGCACAGATACGCAGTATTTT	NA	TRBV18	TRBJ2-3	TRBD1
CAINGASLRTPDTQYF	TGTGCCATTAATGGGGCTAGTTTGCGCACCCCGGATACGCAGTATTTT	NA	TRBV28	TRBJ2-3	NA
CATSGTRVRQGAFNEQFF	TGTGCCACCAGTGGCACTCGGGTAAGGCAGGGGGCCTTCAATGAGCAGTTCTTC	NA	TRBV24-1	TRBJ2-1	TRBD1
CASGAGTGIDQPQHF	TGTGCTAGTGGGGCCGGGACAGGAATAGACCAGCCCCAGCATTTT	NA	TRBV12-5	TRBJ1-5	TRBD1
CASSLRDSSNYGYTF	TGTGCCAGCTCACTAAGGGACAGTTCTAACTATGGCTACACCTTC	NA	TRBV18	TRBJ1-2	TRBD1
CSVEPKATSGPTEQFF	TGCAGCGTTGAACCGAAGGCTACTAGCGGCCCGACTGAGCAGTTCTTC	once	TRBV29-1	TRBJ2-1	TRBD2
CASTVQGASNEQFF	TGTGCCAGCACAGTACAGGGGGCGAGCAATGAGCAGTTCTTC	NA	TRBV2	TRBJ2-1	TRBD1
CASSILTGATDTQYF	TGTGCCAGTAGTATCCTAACAGGGGCCACAGATACGCAGTATTTT	once	TRBV19	TRBJ2-3	TRBD1
CASSLGGGGGSSYEQYF	TGTGCCAGCAGCTTAGGGGGGGGCGGGGGGTCCTCCTACGAGCAGTACTTC	NA	TRBV11-2	TRBJ2-7	TRBD2
CASRDYRGIGIEQYF	TGTGCCAGCAGAGATTACAGGGGGATCGGGATCGAGCAGTACTTC	NA	TRBV11-2	TRBJ2-7	TRBD1
CASSLATGEAFF	TGTGCCAGCAGCTTAGCTACAGGGGAAGCTTTCTTT	NA	TRBV7-2	TRBJ1-1	NA
CAWSRAGGELFF	TGTGCCTGGAGTCGAGCCGGCGGGGAGCTGTTTTTT	NA	TRBV30	TRBJ2-2	NA
CASSQDWAGSAYGYTF	TGCGCCAGCAGCCAAGATTGGGCAGGCTCGGCCTATGGCTACACCTTC	NA	TRBV4-1	TRBJ1-2	NA
CASSLGAGLYEQYF	TGTGCCAGCAGCCTGGGTGCGGGGCTTTACGAGCAGTACTTC	NA	TRBV5-6	TRBJ2-7	NA
CASSQQVYYGYTF	TGTGCCAGCAGCCAACAGGTCTACTATGGCTACACCTTC	NA	TRBV6-2/TRBV6-3	TRBJ1-2	NA
CASRGTSGNNEQFF	TGTGCCAGCAGGGGGACTAGCGGCAACAATGAGCAGTTCTTC	NA	TRBV9	TRBJ2-1	TRBD2
CASSAQTPGTGGFDTQYF	TGTGCCAGCAGCGCACAAACTCCGGGGACCGGGGGATTTGATACGCAGTATTTT	NA	TRBV9	TRBJ2-3	NA
CASSQVAGELFF	TGCGCCAGCAGCCAAGTCGCCGGGGAGCTGTTTTTT	NA	TRBV4-1	TRBJ2-2	NA
CASRQDSSSGNTIYF	TGTGCCAGCAGACAAGACAGTAGCTCTGGAAACACCATATATTTT	NA	TRBV6-5	TRBJ1-3	NA
CSVGAAQNEKLFF	TGCAGCGTTGGAGCGGCCCAAAATGAAAAACTGTTTTTT	NA	TRBV29-1	TRBJ1-4	NA
CASRSSVEGGNTIYF	TGTGCCAGCAGATCAAGCGTTGAGGGCGGAAACACCATATATTTT	NA	TRBV3-1/TRBV3-2	TRBJ1-3	NA
CASSIELGLAAQQYF	TGTGCCAGTAGTATAGAGCTCGGACTAGCGGCGCAGCAGTATTTT	NA	TRBV19	TRBJ2-3	TRBD2
CASSDNRGFNEQYF	TGCGCCAGCAGTGATAACAGGGGCTTCAACGAGCAGTACTTC	NA	TRBV10-2	TRBJ2-7	TRBD1
CASSRNRKRQETQYF	TGTGCCAGCAGCCGTAATCGGAAGCGGCAAGAGACCCAGTACTTC	once	TRBV21-1	TRBJ2-5	NA
CASSQDTGATVDVYGYTF	TGCGCCAGCAGCCAAGATACAGGAGCCACCGTAGATGTCTATGGCTACACCTTC	NA	TRBV4-3	TRBJ1-2	NA
CASSRRTSGVQETQYF	TGTGCCAGTAGTCGCCGGACTAGCGGGGTCCAAGAGACCCAGTACTTC	NA	TRBV19	TRBJ2-5	TRBD2
CASSIRTVEQFF	TGTGCCAGCAGTATCCGGACAGTAGAGCAGTTCTTC	NA	TRBV12-3/TRBV12-4	TRBJ2-1	NA
CASSWGTGGNQPQHF	TGCGCCAGCAGCTGGGGTACAGGGGGCAATCAGCCCCAGCATTTT	NA	TRBV5-1	TRBJ1-5	TRBD1
CASSHTGTSGYNEQFF	TGTGCCAGCAGCCATACCGGGACTAGCGGTTACAATGAGCAGTTCTTC	NA	TRBV4-2	TRBJ2-1	TRBD2
CASSFSGRNEQFF	TGTGCCAGCAGCTTCAGCGGTCGCAATGAGCAGTTCTTC	NA	TRBV11-2	TRBJ2-1	NA
CASSIPGGDTIYF	TGTGCCAGCAGCATACCAGGGGGCGACACCATATATTTT	NA	TRBV7-9	TRBJ1-3	TRBD1
CSVLPLGGKETQYF	TGCAGCGTCCTCCCCTTGGGCGGGAAAGAGACCCAGTACTTC	NA	TRBV29-1	TRBJ2-5	NA